The present TCR beta chain was sequenced within a study of CD8+CD57+ T cells in acquired aplastic anemia. Looking at the study overall: The mean DNA yield obtained from sorted CD4+ and CD8+ cells came to roughly 3.4 ug. Study observations and caveats: The CD8+ Simpson's diversity of patients and controls was not significantly different.

The germline CDR1 and CDR2 sequences are DFQATT and SNEGSKA (reference sequence). V gave up 3 bases and J gave up 1 base; unmatched junction bases: 1. The CDR3 has 13 residues. Profiling that covered TCR beta VDJ and CDR3 relied on genomic DNA as its template. TCRdb re-called the reads through MiXCR, storing one row per CDR3 protein. The data contain 450,000 to 600,000 distinct CDR3 sequences, approximately 32% of them singletons. Sequencing was done on patients that had shown CD8+CD57+ cell expansion by flow cytometry. This clonotype has ten or more counts. Its antigen is as yet unknown. This TCR derives from a human donor with aplastic anemia. The source material was sorted CD4+, CD8+, or CD8+CD57+ T cells (not recorded which) from PBMCs. The J gene is TRBJ2-7, the V gene TRBV20-1, with 9 nucleotides matching TRBD2. CDR3 sequence reads: CSARTSGSYEQYF. DNA for the CDR3: TGCAGTGCTAGGACTAGCGGATCCTACGAGCAGTACTTC.